One TCR beta chain is described in this entry. The trim removed 10 bases at V and 4 bases at J, leaving 8 bases unmatched. CDR1 is SEHNR and CDR2 is FQNEAQ in the germline V gene (reference sequence). The CDR3 totals 13 residues. These data originate in a study of control samples from healthy donors and cancer patients. Sequencing was performed with immunoSEQ multiplex PCR; in TCRdb, only in-frame clones are kept and a portion is missing. The table has about 100,000 clones, roughly 84% seen once. The V gene is TRBV7-9, the J gene TRBJ2-5; 8 bases line up with TRBD2. Sequences were obtained from blood. The sequence came from a woman aged 45-65 years in good health. The CDR3 spells CATGREVVETQYF. The CDR3 DNA follows: TGTGCCACCGGGCGGGAGGTAGTAGAGACCCAGTACTTC.